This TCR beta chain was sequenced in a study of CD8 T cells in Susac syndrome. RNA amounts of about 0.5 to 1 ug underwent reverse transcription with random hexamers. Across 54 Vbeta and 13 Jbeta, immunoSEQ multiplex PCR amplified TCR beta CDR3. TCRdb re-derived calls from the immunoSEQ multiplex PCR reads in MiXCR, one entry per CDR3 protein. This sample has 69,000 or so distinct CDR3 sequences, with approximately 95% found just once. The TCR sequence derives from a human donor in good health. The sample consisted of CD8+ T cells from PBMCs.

This CDR3 is CASSLGRPSGNTIYF. The DNA of the CDR3 is TGTGCCAGCAGTTTAGGCAGGCCCTCTGGAAACACCATATATTTT. The V gene is TRBV12-3 or TRBV12-4, the J gene TRBJ1-3; D call uncertain. The CDR3 runs to 15 residues. Trimming pared 1 base from V and 0 bases from J, leaving 7 bases between.